Sequencing of this T cell receptor beta chain was carried out in a study of CD8 T cells in ankylosing spondylitis. Whole-study results and caveats: Some motif variants had been reported before (in reactive arthritis synovial fluid and blood). Seemingly distinctive of ankylosing spondylitis blood was a TCR beta motif formed by eight highly homologous variants.

This clonotype was observed a handful of times. Antigen specificity is unknown. From the 5' RACE reads, TCRdb called clonotypes with MiXCR, one entry per CDR3 protein. Of around 300,000 distinct CDR3 sequences listed, less than 25% are singletons. The V and J ends lost 4 bases and 3 bases respectively, with 14 bases between them. Germline V gene sequence: CDR1 SGHKS, CDR2 YYEKEE (reference sequence). The CDR3 is 15 amino acids. This chain joins TRBV5-5 and TRBJ1-5; D might be TRBD1 (5 bases). The source material was blood, either unsorted or a sorted T cell fraction (not recorded which). This TCR was recovered from a female donor with ankylosing spondylitis or in good health (not recorded which). The CDR3 DNA reads TGTGCCAGCAGCCCCTCCGCAGGGCACAATCAGCCCCAGCATTTT. This gives the protein CASSPSAGHNQPQHF.